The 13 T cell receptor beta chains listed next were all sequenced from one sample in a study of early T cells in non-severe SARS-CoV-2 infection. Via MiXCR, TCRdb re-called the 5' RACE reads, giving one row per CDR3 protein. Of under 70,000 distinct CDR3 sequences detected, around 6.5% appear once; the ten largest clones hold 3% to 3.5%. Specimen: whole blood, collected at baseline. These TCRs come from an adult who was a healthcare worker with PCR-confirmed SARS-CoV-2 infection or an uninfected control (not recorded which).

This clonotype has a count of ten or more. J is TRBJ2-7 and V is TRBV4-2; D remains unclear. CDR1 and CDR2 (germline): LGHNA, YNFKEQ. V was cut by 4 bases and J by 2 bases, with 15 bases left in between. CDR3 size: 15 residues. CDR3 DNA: TGTGCCAGCAGCCCTGGGGTACGGTCGCCCTACGAGCAGTACTTC. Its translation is CASSPGVRSPYEQYF.

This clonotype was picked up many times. In DNA form, the CDR3 reads TGTGCCAGCAGTCGGACAGGGCTAAGTTATGGCTACACCTTC. It translates to CASSRTGLSYGYTF. V and J are TRBV12-3 or TRBV12-4 and TRBJ1-2; TRBD1 matches 8 bases. V shed 5 bases, J shed 5 bases, and the junction held 7 bases outside the gene matches. The CDR3 is 14 residues long.

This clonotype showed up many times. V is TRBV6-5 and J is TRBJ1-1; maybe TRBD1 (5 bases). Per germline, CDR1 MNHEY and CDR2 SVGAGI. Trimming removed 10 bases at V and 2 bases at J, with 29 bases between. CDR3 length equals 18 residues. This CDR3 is CAMPSTAILPVINTEAFF. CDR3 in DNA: TGTGCCATGCCGTCGACAGCGATCCTCCCTGTAATTAACACTGAAGCTTTCTTT.

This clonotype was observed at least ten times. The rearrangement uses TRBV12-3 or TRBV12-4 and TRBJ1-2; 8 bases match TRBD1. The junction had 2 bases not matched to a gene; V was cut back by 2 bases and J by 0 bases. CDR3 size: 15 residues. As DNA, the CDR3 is TGTGCCAGCAGTTTACTGACAGGGGCTAACTATGGCTACACCTTC. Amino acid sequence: CASSLLTGANYGYTF.

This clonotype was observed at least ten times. CDR3 protein: CASSSVSYEQYF. As DNA, the CDR3 is TGTGCCAGCAGCTCAGTCTCCTACGAGCAGTACTTC. The chain uses TRBV7-6 and TRBJ2-7; D is unclear. This CDR3 is 12 amino acids long. CDR1 SGHVS and CDR2 FNYEAQ come from the germline V gene. Trimming cost V 4 bases and J 0 bases, with 4 bases left between them.

Here the CDR3 DNA reads TGCAGTGCTAGAGATTTGGGACTAGCGGGAGCCGAGCAGTACTTC. Residues: CSARDLGLAGAEQYF. This sequence joins TRBV20-1 and TRBJ2-7, with 14 bases identical to TRBD2. In germline, CDR1 is DFQATT, CDR2 SNEGSKA (reference sequence). V shed 0 bases and J 6 bases; nucleotides not matched to a gene: 4. The CDR3 is 15 residues long.

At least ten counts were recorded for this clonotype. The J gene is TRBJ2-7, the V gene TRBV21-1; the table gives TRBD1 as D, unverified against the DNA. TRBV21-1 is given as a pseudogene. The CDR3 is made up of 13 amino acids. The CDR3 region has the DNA TGTGCCAGCAACTTGACAGAAGGCGGGGAGCAGTACTTC. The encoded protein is CASNLTEGGEQYF.

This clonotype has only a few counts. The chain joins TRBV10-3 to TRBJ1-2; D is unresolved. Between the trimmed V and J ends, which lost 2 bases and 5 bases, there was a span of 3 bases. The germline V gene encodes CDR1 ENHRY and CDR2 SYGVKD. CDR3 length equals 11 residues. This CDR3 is CAISETYGYTF. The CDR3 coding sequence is TGTGCCATCAGTGAGACATATGGCTACACCTTC.

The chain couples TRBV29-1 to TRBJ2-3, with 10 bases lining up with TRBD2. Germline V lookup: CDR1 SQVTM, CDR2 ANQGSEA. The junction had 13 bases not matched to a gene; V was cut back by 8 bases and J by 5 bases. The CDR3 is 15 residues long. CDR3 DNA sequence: TGCAGCACCCGAAGGCTAGCGGGAGCTGAAGATACGCAGTATTTT. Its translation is CSTRRLAGAEDTQYF.

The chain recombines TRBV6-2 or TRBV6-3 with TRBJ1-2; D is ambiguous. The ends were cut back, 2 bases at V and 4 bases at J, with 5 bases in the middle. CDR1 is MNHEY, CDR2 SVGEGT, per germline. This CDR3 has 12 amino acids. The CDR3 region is CASSYGGYGYTF. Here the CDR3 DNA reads TGTGCCAGCAGTTACGGAGGCTATGGCTACACCTTC.

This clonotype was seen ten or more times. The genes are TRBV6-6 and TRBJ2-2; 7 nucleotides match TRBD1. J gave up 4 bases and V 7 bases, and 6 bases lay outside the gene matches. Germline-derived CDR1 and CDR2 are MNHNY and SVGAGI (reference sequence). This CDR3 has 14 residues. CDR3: CASTRQGPTGELFF. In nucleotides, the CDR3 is TGTGCCAGCACGCGACAGGGCCCCACCGGGGAGCTGTTTTTT.

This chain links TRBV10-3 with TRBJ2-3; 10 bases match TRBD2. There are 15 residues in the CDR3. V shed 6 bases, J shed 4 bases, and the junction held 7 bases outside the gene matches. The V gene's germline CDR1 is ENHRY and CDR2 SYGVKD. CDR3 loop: CAIRKLAGEADTQYF. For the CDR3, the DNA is TGTGCCATCAGGAAGCTAGCGGGAGAAGCAGATACGCAGTATTTT.

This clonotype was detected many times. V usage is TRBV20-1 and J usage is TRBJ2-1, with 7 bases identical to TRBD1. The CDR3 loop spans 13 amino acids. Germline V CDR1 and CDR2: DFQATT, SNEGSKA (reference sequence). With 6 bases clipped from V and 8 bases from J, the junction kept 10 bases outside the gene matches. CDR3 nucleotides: TGCAGTGCCCCAGGGGGAGCGATGCATGAGCAGTTCTTC. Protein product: CSAPGGAMHEQFF.